This T cell receptor beta chain was identified during a study of blood T cells in healthy people across ages. Study observations and caveats: A greater number of naive CD4+ cells and higher diversity distinguished long-lived donors from aged donors. The lack of PBMC sorting stopped any conclusive naive versus antigen-experienced comparison.

A second PCR of 7 to 11 cycles used a sample-barcoded 5' primer and a J-beta primer mix. Every individual sample yielded 2.5 million or more paired-end reads (each containing CDR3). TCRdb itself ran the 5' RACE reads through MiXCR, one entry per CDR3 protein. Of about 1.5 million distinct CDR3 sequences in the sample, around 39% are singletons; the top ten hold 7.9%. V lost 7 bases and J lost 4, with 10 bases in between. This CDR3 has 12 residues. As concerns this clonotype: Its matching antigen is unknown.

This clonotype was obtained from a woman aged 18-29 years in good health. The chain combines TRBV12-3 or TRBV12-4 with TRBJ2-5; D gene ambiguous. Sequencing used blood. DNA of the CDR3: TGTGCCAGCACCCGCGTGGGAGAGACCCAGTACTTC. Its translation: CASTRVGETQYF.